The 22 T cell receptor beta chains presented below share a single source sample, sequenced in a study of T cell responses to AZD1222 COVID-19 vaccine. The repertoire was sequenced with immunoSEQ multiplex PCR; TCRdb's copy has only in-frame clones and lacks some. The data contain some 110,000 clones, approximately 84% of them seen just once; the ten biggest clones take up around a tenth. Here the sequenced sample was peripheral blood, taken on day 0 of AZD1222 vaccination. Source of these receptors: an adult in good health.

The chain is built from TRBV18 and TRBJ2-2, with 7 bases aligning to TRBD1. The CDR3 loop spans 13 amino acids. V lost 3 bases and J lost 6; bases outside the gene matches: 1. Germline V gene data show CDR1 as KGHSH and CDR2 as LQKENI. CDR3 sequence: CASSPDRAGELFF. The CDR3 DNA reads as TGTGCCAGCTCACCCGACAGGGCCGGGGAGCTGTTTTTT.

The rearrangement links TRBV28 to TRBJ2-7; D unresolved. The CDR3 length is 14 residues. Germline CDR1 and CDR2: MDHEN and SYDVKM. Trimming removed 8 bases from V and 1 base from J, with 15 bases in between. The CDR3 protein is CASWAPSSSYEQYF. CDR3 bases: TGTGCCAGCTGGGCACCATCTTCATCCTACGAGCAGTACTTC. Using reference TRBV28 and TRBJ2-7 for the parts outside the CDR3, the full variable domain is DVKVTQSSRYLVKRTGEKVFLECVQDMDHENMFWYRQDPGLGLRLIYFSYDVKMKEKGDIPEGYSVSREKKERFSLILESASTNQTSMYLCASWAPSSSYEQYFGPGTRLTVT.

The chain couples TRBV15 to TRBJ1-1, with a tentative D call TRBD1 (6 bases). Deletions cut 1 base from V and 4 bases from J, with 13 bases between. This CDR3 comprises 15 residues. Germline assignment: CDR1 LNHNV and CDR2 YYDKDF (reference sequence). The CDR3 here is CATSRAWGARTEAFF. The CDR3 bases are TGTGCCACCAGCAGAGCGTGGGGGGCGCGCACTGAAGCTTTCTTT.

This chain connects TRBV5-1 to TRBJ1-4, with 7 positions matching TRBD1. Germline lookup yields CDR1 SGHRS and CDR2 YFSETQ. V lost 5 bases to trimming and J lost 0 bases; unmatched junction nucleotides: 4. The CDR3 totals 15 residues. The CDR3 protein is CASRLTGTTNEKLFF. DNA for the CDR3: TGCGCCAGCAGGTTGACAGGGACAACTAATGAAAAACTGTTTTTT.

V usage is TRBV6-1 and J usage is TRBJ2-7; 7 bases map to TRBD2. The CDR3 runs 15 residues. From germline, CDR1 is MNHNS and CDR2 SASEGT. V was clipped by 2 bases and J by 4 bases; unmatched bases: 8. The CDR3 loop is CASSEQPGGLYEQYF. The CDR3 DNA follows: TGTGCCAGCAGTGAACAACCGGGAGGTCTTTACGAGCAGTACTTC.

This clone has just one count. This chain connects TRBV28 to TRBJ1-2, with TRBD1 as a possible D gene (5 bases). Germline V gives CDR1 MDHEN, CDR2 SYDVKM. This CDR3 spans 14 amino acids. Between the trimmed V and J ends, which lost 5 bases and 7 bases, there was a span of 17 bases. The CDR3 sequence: CASSTDSSLSGYTF. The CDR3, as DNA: TGTGCCAGCAGTACCGACAGCTCGCTTTCTGGCTACACCTTC.

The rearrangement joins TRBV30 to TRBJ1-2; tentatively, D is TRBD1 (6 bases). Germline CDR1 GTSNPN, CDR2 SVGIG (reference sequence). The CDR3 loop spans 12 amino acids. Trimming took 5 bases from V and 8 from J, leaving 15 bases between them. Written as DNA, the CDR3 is TGTGCCTGGGAGAAACAGGGTTGGGGCTACACCTTC. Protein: CAWEKQGWGYTF.

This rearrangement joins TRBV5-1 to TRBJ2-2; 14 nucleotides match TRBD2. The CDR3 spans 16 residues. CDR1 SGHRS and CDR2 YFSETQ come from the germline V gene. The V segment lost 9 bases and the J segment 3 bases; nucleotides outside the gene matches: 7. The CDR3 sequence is CATSGLAGADTGELFF. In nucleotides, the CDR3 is TGCGCCACCTCGGGACTAGCGGGGGCGGACACCGGGGAGCTGTTTTTT.

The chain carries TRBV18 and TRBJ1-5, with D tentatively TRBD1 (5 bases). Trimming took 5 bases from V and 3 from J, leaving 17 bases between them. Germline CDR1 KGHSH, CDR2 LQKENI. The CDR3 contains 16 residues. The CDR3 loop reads CASSSQLDGANQPQHF. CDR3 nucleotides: TGTGCCAGCTCATCCCAGTTGGATGGGGCCAATCAGCCCCAGCATTTT.

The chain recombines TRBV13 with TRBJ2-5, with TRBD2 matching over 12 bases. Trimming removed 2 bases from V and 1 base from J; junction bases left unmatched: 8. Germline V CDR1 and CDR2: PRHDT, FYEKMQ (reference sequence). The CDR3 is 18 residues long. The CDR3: CASSLLVSSGGVQETQYF. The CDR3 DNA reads TGTGCCAGCAGCTTACTAGTGTCTAGCGGGGGGGTCCAAGAGACCCAGTACTTC.

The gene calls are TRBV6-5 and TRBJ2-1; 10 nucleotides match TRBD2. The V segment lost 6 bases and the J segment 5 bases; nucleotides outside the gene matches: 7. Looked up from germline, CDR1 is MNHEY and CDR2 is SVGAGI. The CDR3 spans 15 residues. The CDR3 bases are TGTGCCAGCAGACGAGCGGGGGGGCCGCACAATGAGCAGTTCTTC. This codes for CASRRAGGPHNEQFF.

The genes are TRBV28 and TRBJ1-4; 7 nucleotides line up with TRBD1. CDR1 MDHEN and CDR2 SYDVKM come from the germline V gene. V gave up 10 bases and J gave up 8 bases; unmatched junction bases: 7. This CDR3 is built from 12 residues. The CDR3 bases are TGTGCCACTGAACAGGGGCGGGAAAAACTGTTTTTT. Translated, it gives CATEQGREKLFF.

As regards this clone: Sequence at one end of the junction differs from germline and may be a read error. The CDR3 sequence is CASSETGTVF. The CDR3 DNA reads TGTGCCAGCAGCGAGACAGGGACGGTCTTT. The J gene is TRBJ1-1, the V gene TRBV7-9; 7 nucleotides align to TRBD1. The CDR3 has 10 residues. In germline, CDR1 is SEHNR, CDR2 FQNEAQ (reference sequence). The full variable domain, rest sourced from reference TRBV7-9 and TRBJ1-1, is DTGVSQNPRHKITKRGQNVTFRCDPISEHNRLYWYRQTLGQGPEFLTYFQNEAQLEKSRLLSDRFSAERPKGSFSTLEIQRTEQGDSAMYLCASSETGTVFGQGTRLTVV.

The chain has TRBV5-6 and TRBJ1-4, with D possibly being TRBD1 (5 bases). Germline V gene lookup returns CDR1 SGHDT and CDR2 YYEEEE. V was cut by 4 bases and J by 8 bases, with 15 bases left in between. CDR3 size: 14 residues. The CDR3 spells CASSTGLRDEKLFF. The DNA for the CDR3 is TGTGCCAGCAGCACGGGACTTCGAGACGAAAAACTGTTTTTT.

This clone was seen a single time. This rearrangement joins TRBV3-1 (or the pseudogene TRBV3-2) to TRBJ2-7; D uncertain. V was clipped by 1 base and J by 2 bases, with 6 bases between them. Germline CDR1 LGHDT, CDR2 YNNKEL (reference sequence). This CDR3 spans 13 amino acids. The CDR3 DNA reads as TGTGCCAGCAGCCAAGGTGGGACCTACGAGCAGTACTTC. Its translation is CASSQGGTYEQYF.

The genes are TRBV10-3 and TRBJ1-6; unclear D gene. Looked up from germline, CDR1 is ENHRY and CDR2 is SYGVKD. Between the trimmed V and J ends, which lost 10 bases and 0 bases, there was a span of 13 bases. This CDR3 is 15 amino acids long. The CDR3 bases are TGTGCCACAAAACCGACAAGCTCCTATAATTCACCCCTCCACTTT. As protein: CATKPTSSYNSPLHF.

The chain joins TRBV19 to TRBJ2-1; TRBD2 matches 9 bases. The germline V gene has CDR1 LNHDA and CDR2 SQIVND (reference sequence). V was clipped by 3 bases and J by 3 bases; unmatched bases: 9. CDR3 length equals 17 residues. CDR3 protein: CASSIWVGSGSYNEQFF. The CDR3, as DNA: TGTGCCAGTAGTATTTGGGTTGGTAGCGGGAGCTACAATGAGCAGTTCTTC.

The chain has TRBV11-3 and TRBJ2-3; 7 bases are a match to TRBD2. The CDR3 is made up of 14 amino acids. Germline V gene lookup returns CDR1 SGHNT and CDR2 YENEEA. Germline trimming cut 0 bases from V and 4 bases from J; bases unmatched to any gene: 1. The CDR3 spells CASSLDGRSDTQYF. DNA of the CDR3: TGTGCCAGCAGCTTAGACGGGAGGTCAGATACGCAGTATTTT.

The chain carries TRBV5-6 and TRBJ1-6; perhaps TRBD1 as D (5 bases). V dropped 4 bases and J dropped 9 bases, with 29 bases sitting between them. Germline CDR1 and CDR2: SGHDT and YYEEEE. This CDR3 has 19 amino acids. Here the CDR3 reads CASSPSTDLIRVRGSPLHF. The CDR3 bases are TGTGCCAGCAGCCCCTCCACTGATCTGATTCGGGTGAGGGGTTCACCCCTCCACTTT.

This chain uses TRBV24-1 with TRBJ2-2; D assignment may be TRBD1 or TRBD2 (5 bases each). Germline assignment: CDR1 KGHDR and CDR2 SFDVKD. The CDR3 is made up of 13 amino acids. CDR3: CASTGGNTGELFF. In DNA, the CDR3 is TGTGCTTCAACTGGGGGGAACACCGGGGAGCTGTTTTTT.

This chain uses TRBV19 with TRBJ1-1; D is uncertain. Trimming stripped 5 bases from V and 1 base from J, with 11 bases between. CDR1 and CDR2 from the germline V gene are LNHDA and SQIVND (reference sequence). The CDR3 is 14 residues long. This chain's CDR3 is CASSVRHGNTEAFF. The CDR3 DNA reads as TGTGCCAGTAGTGTACGACACGGGAACACTGAAGCTTTCTTT.

CDR3 coding DNA: TGTGCCAGCAGTTTACAGGGGATCAGGGAGCTGTTTTTT. It specifies CASSLQGIRELFF. The chain recombines TRBV12-3 or TRBV12-4 with TRBJ2-2, with D perhaps TRBD1 (6 bases). V shed 2 bases and J shed 9 bases, with 10 bases lying between them. The CDR3 extends over 13 amino acids.